The text below deals with one T cell receptor (beta chain). Its specificity is not known. These data are taken from a study of graft-versus-host responses after intestinal transplantation. Overall study context: All recipients were given anti-thymocyte globulin induction, and tacrolimus and steroids were then administered for approximately 3 years.

The CDR3 contains 13 residues. The trim removed 3 bases at V and 6 bases at J, leaving 4 bases unmatched. CDR1 and CDR2 from the germline V gene are SEHNR and FQNEAQ (reference sequence). Broader study findings: Where graft-donor T cell macrochimerism was present, patients had high graft-versus-host to host-versus-graft clonal ratios in allografts.

Measured with immunoSEQ multiplex PCR; TCRdb has only the in-frame clones, and not every one. Of approximately 60,000 clones listed, approximately 90% are singletons. The starting material was unstimulated CD8+ T cells sorted from spleen or lymph node cells, obtained before transplant. The V and J genes are TRBV7-9 and TRBJ1-1; 7 nucleotides match TRBD1. This TCR came from a human donor who was the organ donor for an intestinal transplant. The CDR3 reads CASSFQGGAEAFF. In nucleotides, the CDR3 is TGTGCCAGCAGCTTCCAGGGGGGCGCTGAAGCTTTCTTT.